Presented here are 9 T cell receptor beta chains from one specimen sequenced in a study of vaccination effects on CD4 cells after COVID-19. Expansion with viral peptide pools was applied to antigen-specific CD4+ T cells by the ViraFEST assay prior to sequencing. At the end of nine to ten days of culture, CD4+ T cells were isolated. Convalescent patients had PCR-confirmed SARS-CoV-2 infection between March and December 2020. The table came from immunoSEQ multiplex PCR; TCRdb's copy has only in-frame clones and leaves some out. There are 70,000 or so clones in the sample; roughly two thirds occur only once, and around 5% lies in the top ten. These receptors' antigens are unknown. The material was CD4+ T cells from PBMCs cultured with HIV peptides, obtained before COVID-19 vaccination. Subset specified: HIV-1 Nef peptide pool negative control/reference culture. All receptors derive from a human donor who had a prior SARS-CoV-2 infection.

The chain couples TRBV7-6 to TRBJ1-2; 7 nucleotides agree with TRBD1. This CDR3 contains 14 residues. J lost 6 bases, V lost 5 bases, and 9 bases had no gene match. Per germline, CDR1 SGHVS and CDR2 FNYEAQ. CDR3 region: CASSPNTGENGYTF. CDR3 DNA sequence: TGTGCCAGCAGCCCAAACACAGGGGAGAATGGCTACACCTTC.

This chain uses TRBV6-5 with TRBJ2-3; 8 bases fit TRBD1. The CDR3 extends over 15 amino acids. Per the germline V gene, CDR1 is MNHEY and CDR2 is SVGAGI. After removal of 10 bases from V and 0 bases from J, the junction contained 9 bases not matched to a gene. CDR3: CATQPQGASTDTQYF. The CDR3 nucleotides are TGTGCCACTCAACCCCAGGGGGCTAGCACAGATACGCAGTATTTT.

The rearrangement links TRBV6-6 to TRBJ2-7; D may be TRBD1 or TRBD2 (7 bases each). The CDR3 runs to 13 residues. Germline V CDR1 and CDR2: MNHNY, SVGAGI (reference sequence). V was clipped by 6 bases and J by 4 bases, with 13 bases between them. Written as DNA, the CDR3 is TGTGCCAGCAGATCGGGGGGACAGTACGAGCAGTACTTC. It yields the protein CASRSGGQYEQYF.

This rearrangement joins TRBV7-6 to TRBJ2-2, with 12 bases that match TRBD2. This CDR3 contains 16 residues. V was clipped by 5 bases and J by 6 bases; unmatched bases: 7. The germline V gene has CDR1 SGHVS and CDR2 FNYEAQ. DNA of the CDR3: TGTGCCAGCAGCGTCTCTAGCGGGAGGGCCGCCGGGGAGCTGTTTTTT. Its protein is CASSVSSGRAAGELFF.

This clone appeared a few times. The rearrangement uses TRBV11-3 and TRBJ1-6, with 9 bases fitting TRBD1. V lost 5 bases to trimming and J lost 6 bases; unmatched junction nucleotides: 11. The CDR3 is made up of 17 amino acids. CDR1 SGHNT and CDR2 YENEEA come from the germline V gene. CDR3 in DNA: TGTGCCAGCAGCCTATCGTCCGGGACAGGGTTTAATTCACCCCTCCACTTT. Translated: CASSLSSGTGFNSPLHF.

The V gene is TRBV19, the J gene TRBJ2-7; TRBD1 aligns across 7 bases. In germline, CDR1 is LNHDA, CDR2 SQIVND (reference sequence). The CDR3 consists of 15 residues. V was clipped by 8 bases and J by 0 bases; unmatched bases: 10. CDR3 bases: TGTGCCAGTTCATGGACAGGCGAAAGCTCCTACGAGCAGTACTTC. Protein: CASSWTGESSYEQYF.

The J gene is TRBJ2-3, the V gene TRBV9; D call uncertain. Looked up from germline, CDR1 is SGDLS and CDR2 is YYNGEE. The CDR3 runs to 14 residues. V gave up 0 bases and J gave up 0 bases, with 5 bases separating them. The CDR3 is CASSVDASTDTQYF. CDR3 nucleotides: TGTGCCAGCAGCGTAGATGCTAGCACAGATACGCAGTATTTT.

CDR3: CASSRWAGSTDTQYF. The CDR3 nucleotides read TGTGCCAGCAGCCGATGGGCGGGAAGCACAGATACGCAGTATTTT. The gene calls are TRBV7-6 and TRBJ2-3; D perhaps matches TRBD2 (6 bases). The germline gives CDR1 SGHVS, CDR2 FNYEAQ. V was trimmed by 5 bases and J by 0 bases, leaving 12 bases between them. The CDR3 spans 15 residues.

The chain links TRBV10-2 to TRBJ2-5; D is possibly TRBD2 (6 bases). V dropped 4 bases and J dropped 7 bases, with 16 bases sitting between them. This CDR3 has 14 amino acids. The germline gives CDR1 WSHSY, CDR2 SAAADI. The CDR3 region is CASSAGVPTGTQYF. DNA of the CDR3: TGCGCCAGCAGTGCGGGAGTCCCCACGGGGACCCAGTACTTC.